This T cell receptor (beta chain) appears in the sequencing data of a study of technical replicates of blood from a few donors. Method: immunoSEQ multiplex PCR; TCRdb's copy keeps in-frame clones and lacks some. The repertoire has 75,000 to 95,000 clones, around nine tenths of them found once; the top ten carry approximately 0.28%. The CDR3 length is 16 residues. Germline V gene lookup returns CDR1 SGHRS and CDR2 YFSETQ. J lost 4 bases, V lost 1 base, and 4 bases had no gene match. V and J are TRBV5-1 and TRBJ1-6; 8 bases fit TRBD1. Source material: T cells isolated from PBMCs. The TCR comes from a human donor in good health. In nucleotides, the CDR3 is TGCGCCAGCAGCTTGACCGGGACAGGTTATAATTCACCCCTCCACTTT. Encoded protein: CASSLTGTGYNSPLHF.